The text below deals with one T cell receptor (beta chain). Antigen unknown. RNA transcripts served as the template for amplifying TCR beta CDR3 regions. The HTBI primer set was used in a first-round RT-PCR of the TCR CDR3. TCRdb re-derived calls from the multiplex PCR reads in MiXCR, one entry per CDR3 protein. The sample has around 580,000 distinct CDR3 sequences, just over 45% seen once. This sample is drawn from a study of T cells in Graves' hyperthyroidism and ophthalmopathy. Study-level results: Model predictions of ophthalmopathy came a median 6.5 months before onset. Blood shared most expanded thyroid clonotypes above 0.001.

Graves' hyperthyroidism showing no ophthalmopathy progression within 18 months was considered stable. Each patient was aged 18 to 65 and had newly diagnosed hyperthyroidism of under 2 months' duration. The CDR3 is 15 amino acids. The ends were cut back, 3 bases at V and 4 bases at J, with 16 bases in the middle. The V call is TRBV12-3 or TRBV12-4, the J call TRBJ2-7, with D possibly matching TRBD1 (6 bases). Sequenced: peripheral blood or thyroid tissue (not recorded which). The sequence was collected from a woman younger than 30 with Graves' hyperthyroidism. The CDR3 DNA reads as TGTGCCAGCAGTTTTACAGGGCCAGTAACTTACGAGCAGTACTTC. Its translation: CASSFTGPVTYEQYF.